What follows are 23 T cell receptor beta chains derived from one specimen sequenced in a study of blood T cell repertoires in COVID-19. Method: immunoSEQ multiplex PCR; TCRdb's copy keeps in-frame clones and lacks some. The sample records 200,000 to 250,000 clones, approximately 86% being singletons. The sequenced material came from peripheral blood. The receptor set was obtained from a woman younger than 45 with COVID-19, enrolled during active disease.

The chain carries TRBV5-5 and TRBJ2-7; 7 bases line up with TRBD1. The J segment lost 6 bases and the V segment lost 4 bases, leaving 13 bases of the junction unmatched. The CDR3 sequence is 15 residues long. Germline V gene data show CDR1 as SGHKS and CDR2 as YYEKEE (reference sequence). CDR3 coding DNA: TGTGCCAGCAGCCCCGAAGGGGGCCGTATGCTCGAGCAGTACTTC. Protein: CASSPEGGRMLEQYF.

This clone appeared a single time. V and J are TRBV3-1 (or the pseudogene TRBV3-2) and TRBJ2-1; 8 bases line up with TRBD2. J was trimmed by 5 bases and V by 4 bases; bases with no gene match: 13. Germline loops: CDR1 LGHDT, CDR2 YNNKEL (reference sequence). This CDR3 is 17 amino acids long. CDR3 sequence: CASSPPGSGGRHNEQFF. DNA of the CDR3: TGTGCCAGCAGCCCCCCAGGGTCGGGAGGGCGGCACAATGAGCAGTTCTTC.

CDR3 region: CASSQPGGAGNSPLHF. CDR3 bases: TGTGCCAGCAGCCAACCAGGGGGCGCGGGGAATTCACCCCTCCACTTT. This sequence joins TRBV3-1 (or the pseudogene TRBV3-2) and TRBJ1-6; 8 bases map to TRBD1. V shed 2 bases, J shed 7 bases, and the junction held 7 bases outside the gene matches. CDR3 length: 16 amino acids. From germline, CDR1 is LGHDT and CDR2 YNNKEL (reference sequence).

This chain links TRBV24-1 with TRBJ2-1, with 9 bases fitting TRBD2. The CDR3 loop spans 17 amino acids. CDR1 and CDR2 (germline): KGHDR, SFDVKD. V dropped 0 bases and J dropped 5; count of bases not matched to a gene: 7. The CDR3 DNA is TGTGCCACCAGTGATTTGCGGCAGCGGGGGGCAGACAATGAGCAGTTCTTC. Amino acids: CATSDLRQRGADNEQFF.

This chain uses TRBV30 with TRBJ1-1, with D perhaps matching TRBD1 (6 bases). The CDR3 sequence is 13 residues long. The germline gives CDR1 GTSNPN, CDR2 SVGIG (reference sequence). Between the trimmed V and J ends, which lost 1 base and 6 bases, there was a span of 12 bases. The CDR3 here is CAWSGIRGAEAFF. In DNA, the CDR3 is TGTGCCTGGAGTGGGATCAGGGGCGCTGAAGCTTTCTTT.

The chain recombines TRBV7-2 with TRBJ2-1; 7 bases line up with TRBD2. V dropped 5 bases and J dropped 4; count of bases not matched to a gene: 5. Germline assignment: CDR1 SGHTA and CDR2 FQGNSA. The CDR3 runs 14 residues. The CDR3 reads CASSRWGGYNEQFF. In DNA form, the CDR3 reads TGTGCCAGCAGCCGCTGGGGGGGGTACAATGAGCAGTTCTTC.

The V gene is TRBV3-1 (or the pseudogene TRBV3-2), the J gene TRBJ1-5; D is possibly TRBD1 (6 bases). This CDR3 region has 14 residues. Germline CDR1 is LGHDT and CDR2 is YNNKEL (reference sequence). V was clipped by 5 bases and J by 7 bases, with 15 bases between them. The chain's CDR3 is CASSDRWQIQPQHF. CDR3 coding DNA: TGTGCCAGCAGCGACAGGTGGCAGATCCAGCCCCAGCATTTT.

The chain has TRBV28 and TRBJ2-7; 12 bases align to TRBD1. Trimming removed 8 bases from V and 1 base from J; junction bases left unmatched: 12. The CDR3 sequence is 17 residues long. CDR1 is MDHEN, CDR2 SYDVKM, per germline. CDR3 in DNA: TGTGCCAGCGAGCAACCGGGACAGGGGGCGGGGTCCTACGAGCAGTACTTC. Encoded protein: CASEQPGQGAGSYEQYF. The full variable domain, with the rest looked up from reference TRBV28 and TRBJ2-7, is DVKVTQSSRYLVKRTGEKVFLECVQDMDHENMFWYRQDPGLGLRLIYFSYDVKMKEKGDIPEGYSVSREKKERFSLILESASTNQTSMYLCASEQPGQGAGSYEQYFGPGTRLTVT.

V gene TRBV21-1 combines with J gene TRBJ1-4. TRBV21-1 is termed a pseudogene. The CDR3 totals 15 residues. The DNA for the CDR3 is TGTGCCAGCAGCCTCCGGGGGGCACTTAATGAAAAACTGTTTTTT. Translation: CASSLRGALNEKLFF.

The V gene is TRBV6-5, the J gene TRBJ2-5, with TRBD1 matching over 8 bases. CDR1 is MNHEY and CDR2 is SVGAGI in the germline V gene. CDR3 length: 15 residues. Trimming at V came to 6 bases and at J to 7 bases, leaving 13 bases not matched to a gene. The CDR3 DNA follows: TGTGCCAGCAGCCTGACAGGGGCCGGGACGGTGACCCAGTACTTC. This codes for CASSLTGAGTVTQYF.

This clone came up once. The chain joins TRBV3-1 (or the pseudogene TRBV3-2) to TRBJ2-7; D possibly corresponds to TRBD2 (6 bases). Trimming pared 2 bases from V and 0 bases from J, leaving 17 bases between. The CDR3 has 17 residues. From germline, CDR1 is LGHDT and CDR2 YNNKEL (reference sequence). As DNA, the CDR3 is TGTGCCAGCAGCCAAAGCCTCGGGACTCAAAGCTCCTACGAGCAGTACTTC. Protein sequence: CASSQSLGTQSSYEQYF.

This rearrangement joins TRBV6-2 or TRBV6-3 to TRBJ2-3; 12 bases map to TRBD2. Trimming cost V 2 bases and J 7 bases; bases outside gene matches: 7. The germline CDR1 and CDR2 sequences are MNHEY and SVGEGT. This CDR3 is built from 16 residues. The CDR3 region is CASSYPLAGGRHTQYF. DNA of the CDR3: TGTGCCAGCAGTTACCCCCTAGCGGGGGGGCGTCATACGCAGTATTTT.

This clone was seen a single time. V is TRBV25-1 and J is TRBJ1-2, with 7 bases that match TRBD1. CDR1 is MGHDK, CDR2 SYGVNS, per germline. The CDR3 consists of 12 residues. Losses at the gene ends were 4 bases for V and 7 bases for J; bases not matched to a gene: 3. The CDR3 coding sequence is TGTGCCAGCAGTGGCGACAGGGCTGGCTACACCTTC. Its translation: CASSGDRAGYTF.

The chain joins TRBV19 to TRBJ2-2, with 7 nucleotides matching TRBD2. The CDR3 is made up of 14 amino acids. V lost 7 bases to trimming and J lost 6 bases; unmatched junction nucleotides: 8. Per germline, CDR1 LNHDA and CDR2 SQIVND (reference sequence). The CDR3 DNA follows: TGTGCCAGTATCGGCTTCCGGGGGGCCGGGGAGCTGTTTTTT. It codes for CASIGFRGAGELFF.

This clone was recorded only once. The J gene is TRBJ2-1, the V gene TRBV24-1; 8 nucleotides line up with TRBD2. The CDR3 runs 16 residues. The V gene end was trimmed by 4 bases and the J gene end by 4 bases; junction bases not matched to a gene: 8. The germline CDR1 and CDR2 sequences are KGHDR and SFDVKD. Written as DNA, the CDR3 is TGTGCCACCAGTGAGGCCGGGACTAGTAATTACAATGAGCAGTTCTTC. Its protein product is CATSEAGTSNYNEQFF.

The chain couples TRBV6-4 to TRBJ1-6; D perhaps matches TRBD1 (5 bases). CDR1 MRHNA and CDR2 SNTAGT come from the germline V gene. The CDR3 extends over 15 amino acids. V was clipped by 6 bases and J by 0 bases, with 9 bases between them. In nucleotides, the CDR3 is TGTGCCAGCAGGGAAAGGGGCTCCTATAATTCACCCCTCCACTTT. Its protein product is CASRERGSYNSPLHF.

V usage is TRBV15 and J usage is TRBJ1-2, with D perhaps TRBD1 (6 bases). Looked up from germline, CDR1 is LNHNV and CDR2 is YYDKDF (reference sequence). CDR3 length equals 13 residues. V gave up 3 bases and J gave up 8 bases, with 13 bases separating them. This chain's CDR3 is CATSRGSGEGYTF. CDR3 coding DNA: TGTGCCACCAGCAGGGGATCAGGGGAAGGCTACACCTTC. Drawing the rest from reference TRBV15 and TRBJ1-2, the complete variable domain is DAMVIQNPRYQVTQFGKPVTLSCSQTLNHNVMYWYQQKSSQAPKLLFHYYDKDFNNEADTPDNFQSRRPNTSFCFLDIRSPGLGDTAMYLCATSRGSGEGYTFGSGTRLTVV.

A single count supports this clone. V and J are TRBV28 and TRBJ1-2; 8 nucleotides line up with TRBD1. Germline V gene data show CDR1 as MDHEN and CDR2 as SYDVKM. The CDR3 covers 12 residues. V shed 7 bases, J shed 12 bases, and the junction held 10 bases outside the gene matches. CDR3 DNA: TGTGCCAGCACCACCTCCGGACAGGGCAACACCTTC. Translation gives CASTTSGQGNTF.

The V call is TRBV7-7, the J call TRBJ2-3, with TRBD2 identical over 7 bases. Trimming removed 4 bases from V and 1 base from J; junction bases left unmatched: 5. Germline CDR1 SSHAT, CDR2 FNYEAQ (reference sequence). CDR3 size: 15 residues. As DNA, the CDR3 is TGTGCCAGCAGCTCCGGGACTACCGGCACAGATACGCAGTATTTT. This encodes CASSSGTTGTDTQYF. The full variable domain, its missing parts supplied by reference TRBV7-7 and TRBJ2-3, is GAGVSQSPRYKVTKRGQDVTLRCDPISSHATLYWYQQALGQGPEFLTYFNYEAQPDKSGLPSDRFSAERPEGSISTLTIQRTEQRDSAMYRCASSSGTTGTDTQYFGPGTRLTVL.

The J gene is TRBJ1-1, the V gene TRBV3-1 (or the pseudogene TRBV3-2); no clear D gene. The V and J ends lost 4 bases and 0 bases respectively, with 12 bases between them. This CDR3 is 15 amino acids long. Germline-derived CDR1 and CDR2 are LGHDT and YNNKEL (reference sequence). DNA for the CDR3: TGTGCCAGCAGCCCCTTAGGAGAGTTGAACACTGAAGCTTTCTTT. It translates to CASSPLGELNTEAFF.

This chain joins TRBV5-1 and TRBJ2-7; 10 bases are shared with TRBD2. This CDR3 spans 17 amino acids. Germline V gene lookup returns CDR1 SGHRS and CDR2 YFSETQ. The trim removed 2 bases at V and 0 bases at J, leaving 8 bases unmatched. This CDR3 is CASSFGRAGGSSYEQYF. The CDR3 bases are TGCGCCAGCAGCTTTGGCCGAGCGGGAGGGAGCTCCTACGAGCAGTACTTC.

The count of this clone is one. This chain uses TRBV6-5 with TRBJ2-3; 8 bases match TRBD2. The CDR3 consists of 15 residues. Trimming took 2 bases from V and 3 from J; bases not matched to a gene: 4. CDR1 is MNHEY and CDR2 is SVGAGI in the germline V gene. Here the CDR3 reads CASSYVSGRTDTQYF. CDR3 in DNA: TGTGCCAGCAGTTACGTGAGCGGGAGAACAGATACGCAGTATTTT.

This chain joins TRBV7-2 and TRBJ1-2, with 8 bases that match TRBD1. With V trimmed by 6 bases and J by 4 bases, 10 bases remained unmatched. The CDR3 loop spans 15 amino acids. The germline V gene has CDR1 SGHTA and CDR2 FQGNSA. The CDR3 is CASRPRQGLGYGYTF. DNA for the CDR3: TGTGCCAGCAGGCCGAGACAGGGGCTTGGCTATGGCTACACCTTC.